This T cell receptor (beta chain) was identified during a study of beta chain features in type 1 diabetes. Study information: The study found patients and healthy donors alike in age, gender and cell yields. The study, taken as a whole, reports: Shorter TCRB CDR3s, moderately but significantly so, marked every one of the four CD4+ subsets in Type 1 diabetes patients. Compared to healthy donors, patients appeared to have naive, central memory and Treg TCRB repertoires that were more alike.

Of the isolated RNA, all was reverse transcribed, and so the sequenced material was expressed TCRB transcripts. Assay: immunoSEQ multiplex PCR; the TCRdb copy retains only in-frame clones and omits some. The sample lists hundreds of thousands of clones, approximately 9.7% occurring once. This clone has more than one count but fewer than ten. Its target is unknown. The CDR3 contains 14 residues. CDR1 SGHTA and CDR2 FQGNSA come from the germline V gene. Trimming cost V 3 bases and J 7 bases; bases outside gene matches: 7. Every participating donor gave one draw, a heparinised blood sample averaging about 120 mL.

The sequence was collected from a man aged 25-45 years with type 1 diabetes. The chain recombines TRBV7-2 with TRBJ2-7, with 9 bases aligning to TRBD2. The sample consisted of central memory CD4+ T cells from blood. CDR3 bases: TGTGCCAGCAGCTTTGCGGGGGGGCTCCAGGAGCAGTACTTC. This codes for CASSFAGGLQEQYF.